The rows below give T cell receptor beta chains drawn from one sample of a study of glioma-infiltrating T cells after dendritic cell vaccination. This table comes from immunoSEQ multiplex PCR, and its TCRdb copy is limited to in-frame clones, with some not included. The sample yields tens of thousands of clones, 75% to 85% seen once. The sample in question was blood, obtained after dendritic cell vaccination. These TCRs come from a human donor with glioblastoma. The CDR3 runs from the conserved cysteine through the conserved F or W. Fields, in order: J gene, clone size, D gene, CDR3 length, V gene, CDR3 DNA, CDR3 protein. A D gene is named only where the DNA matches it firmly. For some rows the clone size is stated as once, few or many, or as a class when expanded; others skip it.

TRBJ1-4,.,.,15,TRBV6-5,TGTGCCAGCAGTTATAGGTCGGATCCGAGGGAAAAACTGTTTTTT,CASSYRSDPREKLFF
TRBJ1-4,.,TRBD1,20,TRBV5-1,TGCGCCAGCAGCTGGGGGACCTTGGGACAGGGCGGCAGGGGGAATGAAAAACTGTTTTTT,CASSWGTLGQGGRGNEKLFF
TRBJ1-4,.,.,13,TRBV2,TGTGCCAGCAGTGGGACACTTAATGAAAAACTGTTTTTT,CASSGTLNEKLFF
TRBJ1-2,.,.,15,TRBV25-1,.,CASSSSDRGLFSYTF
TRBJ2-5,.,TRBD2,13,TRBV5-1,TGCGCCAGCCGACTAGCGGGGGAGGAGACCCAGTACTTC,CASRLAGEETQYF
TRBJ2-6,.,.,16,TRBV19,TGTGCCAGTAGTATCTATTCAAGTTCTGGGGCCAACGTCCTGACTTTC,CASSIYSSSGANVLTF
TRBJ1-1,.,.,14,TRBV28,TGTGCCAGCAGTTTCTTAACAGGGCACACTGAAGCTTTCTTT,CASSFLTGHTEAFF
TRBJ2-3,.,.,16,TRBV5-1,TGCGCCAGCAGCCTGCTAGCGCATGGTGGCACAGATACGCAGTATTTT,CASSLLAHGGTDTQYF
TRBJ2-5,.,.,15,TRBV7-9,TGTGCCAGCAGCTCCCCGATCAAGAACAGAGAGACCCAGTACTTC,CASSSPIKNRETQYF
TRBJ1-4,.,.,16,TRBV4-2,TGTGCCAGCAGCCAATACGGGGGGTCAACTAATGAAAAACTGTTTTTT,CASSQYGGSTNEKLFF
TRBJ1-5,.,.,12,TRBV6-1,TGTGCCAGCAGTGAAGCGAGGGGGTCCCAGCATTTT,CASSEARGSQHF
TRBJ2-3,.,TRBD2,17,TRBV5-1,TGCGCCAGCAGCTTCGAGACTAGCGGGAGGGCCGGAGATACGCAGTATTTT,CASSFETSGRAGDTQYF
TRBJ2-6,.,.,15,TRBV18,TGTGCCAGCCGTAACATGTTCTCTGGGGCCAACGTCCTGACTTTC,CASRNMFSGANVLTF
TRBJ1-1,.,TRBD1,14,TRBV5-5,TGTGCCAGCAGCTGGGAACAGGGGGCCACTGAAGCTTTCTTT,CASSWEQGATEAFF
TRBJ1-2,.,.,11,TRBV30,TGTGCCTGGAGTCTTGGGAGTGAAAACACCTTC,CAWSLGSENTF
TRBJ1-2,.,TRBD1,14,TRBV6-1,TGTGCCAGCAGCGAGGGGGCACCAAACTATGGCTACACCTTC,CASSEGAPNYGYTF
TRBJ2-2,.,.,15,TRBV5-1,TGCGCCAGCAGCCCTCAGGGGTCCGACACCGGGGAGCTGTTTTTT,CASSPQGSDTGELFF
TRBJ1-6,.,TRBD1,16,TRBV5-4,TGTGCCAGCAGGGAAGCCTCGACAGGGGGCCATTCACCCCTCCACTTT,CASREASTGGHSPLHF
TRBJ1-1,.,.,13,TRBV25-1,TGTGCCAGCAGTGAATACGAGGGAACTGAAGCTTTCTTT,CASSEYEGTEAFF
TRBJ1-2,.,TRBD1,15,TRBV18,TGTGCCAGCTCACCAGACGCCTTACAGGGGAATGGCTACACCTTC,CASSPDALQGNGYTF
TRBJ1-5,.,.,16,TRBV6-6,TGTGCCAGCAGTTACGGCCCCGACACGGGCAATCAGCCCCAGCATTTT,CASSYGPDTGNQPQHF
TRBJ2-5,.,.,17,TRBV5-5,TGTGCCAGCAGCTTTTGGGTAGATGGGAGGCCGTGGGAGACCCAGTACTTC,CASSFWVDGRPWETQYF
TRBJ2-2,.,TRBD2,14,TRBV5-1,TGCGCCAGCAGCTCACTAGCGGGGAGCGGGGAGCTGTTTTTT,CASSSLAGSGELFF
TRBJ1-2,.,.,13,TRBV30,TGTGCCTGCCCACGGACAGCTAACTATGGCTACACCTTC,CACPRTANYGYTF
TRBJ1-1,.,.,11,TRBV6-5,TGTGCCAGCAAGCAGAACACTGAAGCTTTCTTT,CASKQNTEAFF
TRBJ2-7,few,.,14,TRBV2,TGTGCCAGCAGTCCAACAGGGATTCCCTACGAGCAGTACTTC,CASSPTGIPYEQYF
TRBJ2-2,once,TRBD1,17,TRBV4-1,TGCGCCAGCAGGGGGACAGCACCCCCTTCGAACACCGGGGAGCTGTTTTTT,CASRGTAPPSNTGELFF
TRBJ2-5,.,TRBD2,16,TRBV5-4,TGTGCCAGCAGCTCCCGACTAGCGGGGGGGCAAGAGACCCAGTACTTC,CASSSRLAGGQETQYF
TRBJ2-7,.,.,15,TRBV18,TGTGCCAGCTCCTACACAGTCGGGGTCTCCTACGAGCAGTACTTC,CASSYTVGVSYEQYF
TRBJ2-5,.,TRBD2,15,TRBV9,TGTGCCAGCAGCGTTAGGCCACTAGCGGGAGAGACCCAGTACTTC,CASSVRPLAGETQYF
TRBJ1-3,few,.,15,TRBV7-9,TGTGCCAGCAGCTTCTCCGGGGAGACTGGAAACACCATATATTTT,CASSFSGETGNTIYF
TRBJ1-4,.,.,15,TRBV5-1,TGCGCCAGCAGCGTCGAAGACAGGACGGTTAGGAAACTGTTTTTT,CASSVEDRTVRKLFF
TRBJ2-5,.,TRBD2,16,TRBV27,TGTGCCAGCAGTCCGGGACTAGCGCGGCCGCAAGAGACCCAGTACTTC,CASSPGLARPQETQYF
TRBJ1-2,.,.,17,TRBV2,TGTGCCAGCATTCGAGAATCGGGGGTTCCGGGGAACTATGGCTACACCTTC,CASIRESGVPGNYGYTF
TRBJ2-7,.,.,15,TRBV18,TGTGCCAGCTCCCCAACAGACAGTTATACCTACGAGCAGTACTTC,CASSPTDSYTYEQYF
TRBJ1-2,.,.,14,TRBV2,TGTGCCAGCAGATCACAGGCGGCCGATTTAGGCTACACCTTC,CASRSQAADLGYTF
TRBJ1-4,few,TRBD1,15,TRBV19,TGTGCCAGTACCCCAGTGGACAGGAGGGGTGAAAAACTGTTTTTT,CASTPVDRRGEKLFF
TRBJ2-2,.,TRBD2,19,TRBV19,TGTGCCAGTAGTATCGTAGGGCGACTAGCGGGGGAAGGCACCGGGGAGCTGTTTTTT,CASSIVGRLAGEGTGELFF
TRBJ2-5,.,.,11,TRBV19,TGTGCCAGTAGTTACAGAGAGACCCAGTACTTC,CASSYRETQYF
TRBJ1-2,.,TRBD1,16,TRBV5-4,TGTGCCAGCAGCTTGGCGAGGAGACAGGGGGCAGGTGGCTACACCTTC,CASSLARRQGAGGYTF
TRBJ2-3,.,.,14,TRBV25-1,TGTGCCAGCAGTGGAACTTTGGGCACAGATACGCAGTATTTT,CASSGTLGTDTQYF
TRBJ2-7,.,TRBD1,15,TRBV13,TGTGCCAGCAGCTTCGGACAGGGGGTCAGGTACGAGCAGTACTTC,CASSFGQGVRYEQYF
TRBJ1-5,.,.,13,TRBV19,TGTGCCAGTACCCTCCGTTTCAATCAGCCCCAGCATTTT,CASTLRFNQPQHF
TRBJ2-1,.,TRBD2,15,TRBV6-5,TGTGCCAGCAGTCCCTTGAGCGGGAGGACGAATGAGCAGTTCTTC,CASSPLSGRTNEQFF
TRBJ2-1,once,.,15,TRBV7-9,TGTGCCAGCAGCTTTACGAGCGGGTACTACAATGAGCAGTTCTTC,CASSFTSGYYNEQFF
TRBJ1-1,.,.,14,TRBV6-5,TGTGCCAGCAGTTACGACAGTTCACTCTCTGAAGCTTTCTTT,CASSYDSSLSEAFF
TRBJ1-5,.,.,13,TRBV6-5,TGTGCCAGCAGTTACACAGATCGGGGGCCCCAGCATTTT,CASSYTDRGPQHF
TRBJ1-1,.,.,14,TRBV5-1,TGCGCCAGCAGCTTGGGGCACAAGAACACTGAAGCTTTCTTT,CASSLGHKNTEAFF
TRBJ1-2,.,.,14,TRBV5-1,TGCGCCAGCAGCTCGGACCCACAGGGATTTGGCTACACCTTC,CASSSDPQGFGYTF
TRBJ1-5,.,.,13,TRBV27,TGTGCCAGCAGTTTTCTCGGTAGTAAGCCCCAGCATTTT,CASSFLGSKPQHF
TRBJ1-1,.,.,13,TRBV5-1,TGCGCCAGCAGGGAGCAACCGAACACTGAAGCTTTCTTT,CASREQPNTEAFF
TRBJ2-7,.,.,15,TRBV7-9,TGTGCCAGCAGCACCACATCTGGGCTATCCTACGAGCAGTACTTC,CASSTTSGLSYEQYF
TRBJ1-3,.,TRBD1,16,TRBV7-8,TGTGCCAGCAGCCCCCGACAGGGGAACTCTGGAAACACCATATATTTT,CASSPRQGNSGNTIYF
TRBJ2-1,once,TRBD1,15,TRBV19,TGTGCCAGTAGTATTACAGGGGGCTTTAGGAATGAGCAGTTCTTC,CASSITGGFRNEQFF
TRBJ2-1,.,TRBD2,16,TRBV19,TGTGCCAGTAGTATCCTGGGACTAGCGGGGGCGGTTGAGCAGTTCTTC,CASSILGLAGAVEQFF
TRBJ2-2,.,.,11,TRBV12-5,TGTGCTAGTGCCTTCACCGGGGAGCTGTTTTTT,CASAFTGELFF
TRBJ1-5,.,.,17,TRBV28,TGTGCCAGCAGTTCCCCCACGGGAACCTATAGCAATCAGCCCCAGCATTTT,CASSSPTGTYSNQPQHF
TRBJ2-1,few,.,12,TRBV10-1,TGCGCCAGCAGCCGGAGCGTCGATGAGCAGTTCTTC,CASSRSVDEQFF
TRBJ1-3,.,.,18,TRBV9,TGTGCCAGCAGCGTTGACCTGGGGGAGGGAGTCTCTGGAAACACCATATATTTT,CASSVDLGEGVSGNTIYF
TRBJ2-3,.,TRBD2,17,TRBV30,TGTGCCTGGAGCAGGCAAAGGACTAGCTTTCGCACAGATACGCAGTATTTT,CAWSRQRTSFRTDTQYF